Listed below are T cell receptor beta chains from one sample, sequenced in a study of blood T cell repertoires in COVID-19. Sequencing was performed with immunoSEQ multiplex PCR; in TCRdb, only in-frame clones are kept and a portion is missing. The data show about 110,000 clones, about 83% seen once. What was sequenced was peripheral blood. The receptors come from a woman aged 70-85 years with acute or convalescent COVID-19. Each CDR3 is given with its conserved first and last residue. Each record gives: CDR3 protein, CDR3 DNA, D gene, J gene, V gene, clone size. D genes are given only for firm matches. For some rows the clone size is stated as once, few or many, or as a class when expanded; others skip it.

cdr3_aa: CASSLLEEAFF
cdr3_nt: TGTGCCAGCAGCTTGCTCGAGGAAGCTTTCTTT
d_call: -
j_call: TRBJ1-1
v_call: TRBV5-6
clone_size: -

cdr3_aa: CASSGQAASAGELFF
cdr3_nt: TGTGCCAGCAGCGGACAGGCAGCCTCGGCCGGGGAGCTGTTTTTT
d_call: -
j_call: TRBJ2-2
v_call: TRBV9
clone_size: -

cdr3_aa: CASSLWTSGHPSGNTGELFF
cdr3_nt: TGTGCCAGCAGTTTATGGACTAGCGGGCATCCCTCGGGGAACACCGGGGAGCTGTTTTTT
d_call: TRBD2
j_call: TRBJ2-2
v_call: TRBV28
clone_size: -

cdr3_aa: CASSAVLAGGPDEQFF
cdr3_nt: TGTGCCAGCAGCGCGGTCCTAGCGGGAGGGCCCGATGAGCAGTTCTTC
d_call: TRBD2
j_call: TRBJ2-1
v_call: TRBV9
clone_size: -

cdr3_aa: CASSEAGVSYNEQFF
cdr3_nt: TGTGCCAGCAGCGAAGCGGGGGTCTCCTACAATGAGCAGTTCTTC
d_call: TRBD2
j_call: TRBJ2-1
v_call: TRBV3-1/TRBV3-2
clone_size: -

cdr3_aa: CASSQGLAETGSSYEQYF
cdr3_nt: TGTGCCAGCAGCCAAGGGCTCGCCGAGACAGGGTCTTCCTACGAGCAGTACTTC
d_call: TRBD1
j_call: TRBJ2-7
v_call: TRBV14
clone_size: once

cdr3_aa: CASSLVGGGEQFF
cdr3_nt: TGTGCCAGCAGCTTGGTTGGGGGGGGTGAGCAGTTCTTC
d_call: TRBD2
j_call: TRBJ2-1
v_call: TRBV5-4
clone_size: -

cdr3_aa: CASRSGSQPQHF
cdr3_nt: TGTGCCAGCAGATCAGGATCACAGCCCCAGCATTTT
d_call: -
j_call: TRBJ1-5
v_call: TRBV27
clone_size: -

cdr3_aa: CATSRQSNSPLHF
cdr3_nt: TGTGCCACCTCCCGACAGTCAAATTCACCCCTCCACTTT
d_call: -
j_call: TRBJ1-6
v_call: TRBV2
clone_size: few

cdr3_aa: CASRPGQGSLGYTF
cdr3_nt: TGCGCCAGCAGGCCGGGACAGGGGTCTCTTGGCTACACCTTC
d_call: TRBD1
j_call: TRBJ1-2
v_call: TRBV10-2
clone_size: -

cdr3_aa: CASSTRGGFAEAFF
cdr3_nt: TGTGCCAGCAGCACTCGGGGAGGGTTCGCTGAAGCTTTCTTT
d_call: -
j_call: TRBJ1-1
v_call: TRBV11-3
clone_size: once

cdr3_aa: CASSTKVVYLRKLYTDTQYF
cdr3_nt: TGTGCCAGCAGCACAAAAGTGGTTTACCTGCGGAAGCTTTACACAGATACGCAGTATTTT
d_call: -
j_call: TRBJ2-3
v_call: TRBV21-1
clone_size: -

cdr3_aa: CASSARTGGINEQFF
cdr3_nt: TGTGCCAGCAGCGCCCGGACAGGGGGCATCAATGAGCAGTTCTTC
d_call: TRBD1
j_call: TRBJ2-1
v_call: TRBV7-2
clone_size: -

cdr3_aa: CASSLTSGSADTQYF
cdr3_nt: TGTGCCAGCAGCTTGACTAGCGGGAGTGCAGATACGCAGTATTTT
d_call: TRBD2
j_call: TRBJ2-3
v_call: TRBV7-9
clone_size: -

cdr3_aa: CASSTASSDTEAFF
cdr3_nt: TGCGCCAGCAGCACTGCGTCAAGTGACACTGAAGCTTTCTTT
d_call: -
j_call: TRBJ1-1
v_call: TRBV5-1
clone_size: -

cdr3_aa: CASSLNLAGEAFF
cdr3_nt: TGTGCCAGCAGCTTAAATTTGGCAGGGGAAGCTTTCTTT
d_call: -
j_call: TRBJ1-1
v_call: TRBV7-9
clone_size: once

cdr3_aa: CASSYKDRGNSPLHF
cdr3_nt: TGTGCCAGCAGTTACAAGGACAGGGGTAACTCACCCCTCCACTTT
d_call: TRBD1
j_call: TRBJ1-6
v_call: TRBV6-5
clone_size: once

cdr3_aa: CASSLAQGGGQPQHF
cdr3_nt: TGTGCCAGCAGCTTAGCCCAGGGAGGAGGTCAGCCCCAGCATTTT
d_call: -
j_call: TRBJ1-5
v_call: TRBV7-9
clone_size: -

cdr3_aa: CASSQDPRTLSEAFF
cdr3_nt: TGTGCCAGCAGCCAAGACCCTCGGACACTAAGTGAAGCTTTCTTT
d_call: -
j_call: TRBJ1-1
v_call: TRBV3-1/TRBV3-2
clone_size: -

cdr3_aa: CASSLTGNQPQHF
cdr3_nt: TGTGCCAGCAGCCTAACAGGCAATCAGCCCCAGCATTTT
d_call: -
j_call: TRBJ1-5
v_call: TRBV11-2
clone_size: -

cdr3_aa: CASSQSGRFQLEQYF
cdr3_nt: TGTGCCAGCAGCCAGAGCGGGAGGTTTCAGCTCGAGCAGTACTTC
d_call: TRBD2
j_call: TRBJ2-7
v_call: TRBV3-1/TRBV3-2
clone_size: -

cdr3_aa: CASSLGGLARSEQFF
cdr3_nt: TGTGCCAGCAGCTTAGGGGGACTAGCGAGAAGTGAGCAGTTCTTC
d_call: TRBD2
j_call: TRBJ2-1
v_call: TRBV7-2
clone_size: -

cdr3_aa: CATSRLAGETQYF
cdr3_nt: TGTGCCACCAGTAGACTAGCGGGAGAGACCCAGTACTTC
d_call: TRBD2
j_call: TRBJ2-5
v_call: TRBV24-1
clone_size: once

cdr3_aa: CAIRDSGVISPLHF
cdr3_nt: TGTGCCATCAGGGACAGCGGGGTGATTTCACCCCTCCACTTT
d_call: -
j_call: TRBJ1-6
v_call: TRBV10-3
clone_size: -

cdr3_aa: CASSHGLAGGINIQYF
cdr3_nt: TGTGCCAGCTCACACGGACTAGCGGGAGGCATAAACATTCAGTACTTC
d_call: TRBD2
j_call: TRBJ2-4
v_call: TRBV18
clone_size: -

cdr3_aa: CASSLGQAPTNEKLFF
cdr3_nt: TGTGCCAGCAGCTTGGGACAGGCTCCAACTAATGAAAAACTGTTTTTT
d_call: -
j_call: TRBJ1-4
v_call: TRBV5-8
clone_size: once

cdr3_aa: CSASTAGGNTIYF
cdr3_nt: TGCAGTGCTAGTACAGCCGGTGGAAACACCATATATTTT
d_call: -
j_call: TRBJ1-3
v_call: TRBV20-1
clone_size: -

cdr3_aa: CASSQEGLAGGTDTQYF
cdr3_nt: TGTGCCAGCAGCCAAGAGGGACTAGCGGGAGGAACAGATACGCAGTATTTT
d_call: TRBD2
j_call: TRBJ2-3
v_call: TRBV4-2
clone_size: -

cdr3_aa: CASSLAGAKNIQYF
cdr3_nt: TGCGCCAGCAGCTTGGCGGGAGCCAAAAACATTCAGTACTTC
d_call: -
j_call: TRBJ2-4
v_call: TRBV5-1
clone_size: -

cdr3_aa: CASSHLGASGGKNIQYF
cdr3_nt: TGTGCCAGCAGCCATTTGGGGGCTAGCGGGGGTAAAAACATTCAGTACTTC
d_call: TRBD2
j_call: TRBJ2-4
v_call: TRBV3-1/TRBV3-2
clone_size: -

cdr3_aa: CASSLAIHRDREDTQYF
cdr3_nt: TGTGCCAGCAGCTTAGCTATTCACCGGGACAGGGAAGATACGCAGTATTTT
d_call: TRBD1
j_call: TRBJ2-3
v_call: TRBV7-9
clone_size: -

cdr3_aa: CASSGTNTGELFF
cdr3_nt: TGTGCCAGCAGTGGGACAAACACCGGGGAGCTGTTTTTT
d_call: -
j_call: TRBJ2-2
v_call: TRBV28
clone_size: -

cdr3_aa: CAITRTGNTGELFF
cdr3_nt: TGTGCCATCACCCGGACAGGGAACACCGGGGAGCTGTTTTTT
d_call: TRBD1
j_call: TRBJ2-2
v_call: TRBV10-3
clone_size: -

cdr3_aa: CASSLAQNYGYTF
cdr3_nt: TGTGCCAGCAGCTTAGCACAGAACTATGGCTACACCTTC
d_call: -
j_call: TRBJ1-2
v_call: TRBV7-8
clone_size: -

cdr3_aa: CASKDRGQPQHF
cdr3_nt: TGTGCCAGCAAGGACAGGGGCCAGCCCCAGCATTTT
d_call: TRBD1
j_call: TRBJ1-5
v_call: TRBV2
clone_size: once

cdr3_aa: CASSPLQGGRGDTQYF
cdr3_nt: TGTGCCAGCAGCCCCCTCCAGGGCGGGAGAGGAGATACGCAGTATTTT
d_call: TRBD2
j_call: TRBJ2-3
v_call: TRBV7-9
clone_size: -

cdr3_aa: CASIGFRGGIQYF
cdr3_nt: TGTGCCAGCATAGGATTCCGGGGTGGCATTCAGTACTTC
d_call: -
j_call: TRBJ2-4
v_call: TRBV6-5
clone_size: -

cdr3_aa: CASSPTGTGRYNEQFF
cdr3_nt: TGTGCCAGCAGTCCAACCGGGACAGGCCGCTACAATGAGCAGTTCTTC
d_call: TRBD1
j_call: TRBJ2-1
v_call: TRBV27
clone_size: -

cdr3_aa: CASSLAGTQIYEQYF
cdr3_nt: TGCGCCAGCAGCTTGGCCGGGACTCAGATCTACGAGCAGTACTTC
d_call: -
j_call: TRBJ2-7
v_call: TRBV5-1
clone_size: once

cdr3_aa: CASSSTTDFNSPLHF
cdr3_nt: TGTGCCAGCAGTTCAACTACGGACTTCAATTCACCCCTCCACTTT
d_call: -
j_call: TRBJ1-6
v_call: TRBV28
clone_size: -

cdr3_aa: CASSFGGLAGFQETQYF
cdr3_nt: TGTGCCAGCAGTTTCGGCGGACTAGCGGGGTTTCAAGAGACCCAGTACTTC
d_call: TRBD2
j_call: TRBJ2-5
v_call: TRBV6-2/TRBV6-3
clone_size: -

cdr3_aa: CASSQGRDRGGYEQYF
cdr3_nt: TGTGCCAGCAGCCAAGGGCGGGACAGGGGAGGGTACGAGCAGTACTTC
d_call: TRBD1
j_call: TRBJ2-7
v_call: TRBV3-1/TRBV3-2
clone_size: -

cdr3_aa: CASSLGSSNQPQHF
cdr3_nt: TGTGCCAGCAGCCTTGGTAGTAGCAATCAGCCCCAGCATTTT
d_call: -
j_call: TRBJ1-5
v_call: TRBV27
clone_size: -

cdr3_aa: CASRPALLRTGVATEAFF
cdr3_nt: TGCGCCAGCAGACCTGCCTTACTTAGGACAGGGGTAGCAACTGAAGCTTTCTTT
d_call: TRBD1
j_call: TRBJ1-1
v_call: TRBV4-1
clone_size: -

cdr3_aa: CASSPSRGPLHF
cdr3_nt: TGTGCCAGCAGCCCCTCCCGGGGGCCCCTCCACTTT
d_call: -
j_call: TRBJ1-6
v_call: TRBV3-1/TRBV3-2
clone_size: -

cdr3_aa: CASSDAGGGYGYTF
cdr3_nt: TGTGCCAGCTCGGATGCAGGGGGCGGCTATGGCTACACCTTC
d_call: TRBD1
j_call: TRBJ1-2
v_call: TRBV18
clone_size: -

cdr3_aa: CASSQSSGRASEQYF
cdr3_nt: TGTGCCAGCTCACAATCTAGCGGGAGGGCCTCCGAGCAGTACTTC
d_call: TRBD2
j_call: TRBJ2-7
v_call: TRBV18
clone_size: -

cdr3_aa: CASSEGRTKGGTQYF
cdr3_nt: TGTGCCAGCAGTGAGGGGCGGACTAAGGGCGGGACCCAGTACTTC
d_call: -
j_call: TRBJ2-5
v_call: TRBV2
clone_size: -

cdr3_aa: CASSDRGEAFF
cdr3_nt: TGTGCCAGCAGTGACAGGGGTGAAGCTTTCTTT
d_call: -
j_call: TRBJ1-1
v_call: TRBV2
clone_size: -

cdr3_aa: CASSPGTGDNSETQYF
cdr3_nt: TGTGCCAGCAGCCCCGGGACAGGGGATAACTCGGAGACCCAGTACTTC
d_call: TRBD1
j_call: TRBJ2-5
v_call: TRBV7-3
clone_size: -

cdr3_aa: CASSLGGQKITGELFF
cdr3_nt: TGTGCCAGCAGCTTGGGGGGACAGAAGATCACCGGGGAGCTGTTTTTT
d_call: TRBD1
j_call: TRBJ2-2
v_call: TRBV5-4
clone_size: -

cdr3_aa: CASSPIGEAGETQYF
cdr3_nt: TGTGCCAGCAGCCCGATAGGTGAAGCGGGGGAGACCCAGTACTTC
d_call: TRBD2
j_call: TRBJ2-5
v_call: TRBV7-3
clone_size: -

cdr3_aa: CASSLAGTGNQPQHF
cdr3_nt: TGTGCCAGCAGCTTAGCCGGGACAGGAAATCAGCCCCAGCATTTT
d_call: TRBD1
j_call: TRBJ1-5
v_call: TRBV7-8
clone_size: -

cdr3_aa: CASTGSGGLAKNIQYF
cdr3_nt: TGTGCCAGCACGGGCAGCGGGGGGTTGGCCAAAAACATTCAGTACTTC
d_call: TRBD2
j_call: TRBJ2-4
v_call: TRBV2
clone_size: -